The source of this TCR beta chain is a study of T cell changes during pregnancy in multiple sclerosis. Measured with immunoSEQ multiplex PCR; TCRdb has only the in-frame clones, and not every one. This table holds roughly 58,000 clones, 85% to 95% found once. The V gene lost 4 bases and the J gene lost 8 bases, with 9 bases spanning the gap. The CDR3 has 12 residues. Germline V gene data show CDR1 as LNHDA and CDR2 as SQIVND (reference sequence). The sample consisted of CD8+ T cells from peripheral blood mononuclear cells, taken in the third trimester of pregnancy. This clonotype was sampled from a female donor with multiple sclerosis, enrolled in a pregnancy study. The V gene is TRBV19, the J gene TRBJ2-1; maybe TRBD2 (5 bases). The CDR3 reads CASSTDWDEQFF. Written as DNA, the CDR3 is TGTGCCAGTAGTACGGACTGGGATGAGCAGTTCTTC.